The 4 T cell receptor beta chains below were found in one sample sequenced in a study of T cells after somatic rescue of genetic block. Here immunoSEQ multiplex PCR was the method, and the copy in TCRdb shows in-frame clones only, minus some. Among some 68,000 clones, about nine tenths were seen once, and the ten largest hold about 3%. Sample: peripheral blood mononuclear cells (PBMCs). Source of these receptors: a man aged 30 to 45.

The chain employs TRBV19 and TRBJ2-6; weak D call: TRBD1 (6 bases). The CDR3 sequence is 16 residues long. In germline, CDR1 is LNHDA, CDR2 SQIVND (reference sequence). V was cut by 4 bases and J by 2 bases, with 12 bases left in between. The CDR3 sequence is CASSTQGTPGANVLTF. CDR3 bases: TGTGCCAGTAGTACACAGGGAACCCCTGGGGCCAACGTCCTGACTTTC.

This clone was found once. J is TRBJ2-5 and V is TRBV15; 7 nucleotides align to TRBD2. V gave up 3 bases and J gave up 5 bases; unmatched junction bases: 6. In germline, CDR1 is LNHNV, CDR2 YYDKDF (reference sequence). The CDR3 contains 14 residues. This CDR3 is CATSRGEGRETQYF. The CDR3 DNA reads TGTGCCACCAGCAGGGGGGAGGGCCGGGAGACCCAGTACTTC.

The chain employs TRBV15 and TRBJ1-3, with D possibly being TRBD1 (6 bases). Germline values: CDR1 LNHNV, CDR2 YYDKDF (reference sequence). The CDR3 totals 15 residues. V gave up 1 base and J gave up 3 bases, with 10 bases separating them. This CDR3 is CATSRVTGSGNTIYF. CDR3 bases: TGTGCCACCAGCAGAGTCACAGGGAGTGGAAACACCATATATTTT. Looking up the rest from reference TRBV15 and TRBJ1-3 gives the full variable domain: DAMVIQNPRYQVTQFGKPVTLSCSQTLNHNVMYWYQQKSSQAPKLLFHYYDKDFNNEADTPDNFQSRRPNTSFCFLDIRSPGLGDTAMYLCATSRVTGSGNTIYFGEGSWLTVV.

The J gene is TRBJ2-3, the V gene TRBV2, with 11 positions matching TRBD2. Trimming removed 10 bases from V and 2 bases from J; junction bases left unmatched: 11. Per germline, CDR1 SNHLY and CDR2 FYNNEI. The CDR3 has 16 amino acids. The CDR3 loop is CAIPKGLADLTDTQYF. The CDR3 DNA follows: TGTGCCATACCTAAGGGACTAGCGGACCTCACAGATACGCAGTATTTT.